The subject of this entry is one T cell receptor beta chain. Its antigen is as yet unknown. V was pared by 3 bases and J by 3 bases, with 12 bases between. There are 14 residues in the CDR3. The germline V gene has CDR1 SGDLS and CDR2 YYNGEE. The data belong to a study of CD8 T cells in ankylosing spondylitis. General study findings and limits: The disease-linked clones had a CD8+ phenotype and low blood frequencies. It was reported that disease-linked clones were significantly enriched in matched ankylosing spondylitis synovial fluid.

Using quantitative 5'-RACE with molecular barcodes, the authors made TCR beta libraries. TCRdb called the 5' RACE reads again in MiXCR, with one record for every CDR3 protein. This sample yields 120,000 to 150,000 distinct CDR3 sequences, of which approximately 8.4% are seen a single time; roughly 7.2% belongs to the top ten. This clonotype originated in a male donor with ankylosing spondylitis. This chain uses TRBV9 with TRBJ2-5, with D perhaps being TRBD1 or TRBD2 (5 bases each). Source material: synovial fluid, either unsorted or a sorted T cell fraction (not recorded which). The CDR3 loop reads CASSGSGTEETQYF. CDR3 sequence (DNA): TGTGCCAGCAGCGGGTCCGGGACGGAAGAGACCCAGTACTTC.